These T cell receptor beta chains were read from a single sample in a study of T cells after yellow fever vaccination. TCRdb re-derived calls from the 5' RACE reads in MiXCR, one entry per CDR3 protein. The sample has 300,000 to 400,000 distinct CDR3 sequences, roughly 6.2% seen once. The input for sequencing was PBMCs, taken 5 days after the yellow fever booster vaccination. These receptors were taken from a man aged 30 to 45 who received the YFV17D yellow fever vaccine. Both conserved end residues are part of each CDR3. The D gene is left open where the match is weak. The listing skips clone size in some rows; elsewhere it reads once, few, many or a size class.

>TRBV5-1|TRBJ2-3|-|few
CASSLFGSANTDTQYF
TGCGCCAGCAGCTTGTTCGGGAGTGCGAACACAGATACGCAGTATTTT
>TRBV7-8|TRBJ2-2|-|-
CASSLIMNTGELFF
TGTGCCAGCAGCTTAATAATGAACACCGGGGAGCTGTTTTTT
>TRBV12-3/TRBV12-4|TRBJ2-3|TRBD1|few
CASSPGTGGPADTQYF
TGTGCCAGCAGCCCCGGGACAGGGGGCCCCGCAGATACGCAGTATTTT
>TRBV29-1|TRBJ2-3|TRBD2|many
CSVAGTSESTDTQYF
TGCAGCGTTGCTGGGACTAGCGAAAGCACAGATACGCAGTATTTT
>TRBV1|TRBJ2-1|-|-
CTSSIPGLAVAYNEQFF
TGCACCAGCAGCATTCCGGGACTAGCGGTTGCCTACAATGAGCAGTTCTTC
>TRBV20-1|TRBJ2-5|-|-
CSAKKGGGQETQYF
TGCAGTGCTAAAAAGGGCGGCGGCCAAGAGACCCAGTACTTC
>TRBV13|TRBJ2-7|-|many
CASSLGEGRGNEQYF
TGTGCCAGCAGCTTAGGGGAGGGGAGAGGCAACGAGCAGTACTTC
>TRBV3-1|TRBJ1-2|-|-
CASSQVAPMNGYTF
TGTGCCAGCAGCCAAGTCGCACCTATGAATGGCTACACCTTC
>TRBV20-1|TRBJ1-1|-|many
CSASGQPGSEAFF
TGCAGTGCCTCAGGGCAACCGGGTAGTGAAGCTTTCTTT
>TRBV11-2|TRBJ2-5|TRBD2|many
CASSPSRGEETQYF
TGTGCCAGCAGCCCCTCGCGGGGGGAAGAGACCCAGTACTTC
>TRBV27|TRBJ1-5|-|few
CASAAGGAPGQPQHF
TGTGCCAGCGCCGCGGGGGGGGCGCCGGGTCAGCCCCAGCATTTT
>TRBV12-3/TRBV12-4|TRBJ2-1|-|few
CASRGVLAADNEQFF
TGTGCCAGCAGGGGTGTGTTAGCGGCAGACAATGAGCAGTTCTTC
>TRBV5-1|TRBJ1-1|TRBD1|many
CASSLEFRGREAAFF
TGCGCCAGCAGCTTAGAGTTCAGGGGGCGCGAGGCGGCTTTCTTT
>TRBV20-1|TRBJ1-5|-|-
CSASISRAQPQHF
TGCAGTGCTAGCATTAGCAGGGCCCAGCCCCAGCATTTT
>TRBV6-1|TRBJ1-5|-|many
CASSAPPAPPNQPQHF
TGTGCCAGCAGTGCTCCCCCGGCCCCACCCAATCAGCCCCAGCATTTT
>TRBV4-2|TRBJ2-7|TRBD2|-
CASSPEAGGDYDQYF
TGTGCCAGCAGCCCCGAAGCGGGGGGGGATTACGACCAGTACTTC
>TRBV20-1|TRBJ2-7|TRBD2|few
CSARDGSGSEYEQYF
TGCAGTGCTAGAGATGGTAGCGGGAGTGAGTACGAGCAGTACTTC
>TRBV5-1|TRBJ2-3|TRBD2|many
CASSGETSGNTDTQYF
TGCGCCAGCAGCGGGGAGACTAGCGGGAACACAGATACGCAGTATTTT
>TRBV5-5|TRBJ2-1|-|many
CASSLEGYRVLEQFF
TGTGCCAGCAGCTTGGAGGGTTATCGGGTTCTCGAGCAGTTCTTC
>TRBV20-1|TRBJ2-3|-|-
CSASYGDTQYF
TGCAGTGCTAGTTATGGAGATACGCAGTATTTT
>TRBV20-1|TRBJ1-2|-|-
CSASDRNYGYTF
TGCAGTGCTAGTGACAGGAACTATGGCTACACCTTC
>TRBV24-1|TRBJ2-1|TRBD1|few
CATGSQGLVTGGGNEQFF
TGTGCCACCGGAAGCCAGGGCCTAGTGACAGGGGGCGGGAATGAGCAGTTCTTC
>TRBV24-1|TRBJ2-5|-|many
CATGRGETQYF
TGTGCCACCGGGCGGGGAGAGACCCAGTACTTC
>TRBV29-1|TRBJ1-6|TRBD1|many
CSARTGNKNSPLHF
TGCAGCGCCCGGACAGGGAACAAAAATTCACCCCTCCACTTT
>TRBV10-3|TRBJ2-3|TRBD2|-
CAIMGHRLAGEADTQYF
TGTGCCATCATGGGACACCGACTAGCGGGAGAGGCAGATACGCAGTATTTT
>TRBV9|TRBJ2-3|-|many
CASSVDRDTDTQYF
TGTGCCAGCAGCGTAGACAGGGACACAGATACGCAGTATTTT
>TRBV27|TRBJ2-7|-|many
CASSFRGREQYF
TGTGCCAGCAGTTTTCGTGGGCGCGAGCAGTACTTC
>TRBV15|TRBJ2-7|-|-
CATKASPGEQYF
TGTGCCACCAAGGCCAGCCCGGGCGAGCAGTACTTC
>TRBV20-1|TRBJ2-5|TRBD2|few
CSAVVAGDFKETQYF
TGCAGTGCTGTGGTCGCGGGAGATTTTAAAGAGACCCAGTACTTC
>TRBV18|TRBJ2-1|-|many
CASSPGPTDSQFF
TGTGCCAGCTCACCCGGACCGACAGATTCCCAGTTCTTC
>TRBV12-3/TRBV12-4|TRBJ2-5|TRBD1|few
CASGRGTGVETQYF
TGTGCCAGCGGGCGGGGGACAGGGGTGGAGACCCAGTACTTC
>TRBV18|TRBJ1-5|TRBD1|-
CASSVQGAIDQPQHF
TGTGCCAGCTCAGTACAGGGGGCTATCGATCAGCCCCAGCATTTT